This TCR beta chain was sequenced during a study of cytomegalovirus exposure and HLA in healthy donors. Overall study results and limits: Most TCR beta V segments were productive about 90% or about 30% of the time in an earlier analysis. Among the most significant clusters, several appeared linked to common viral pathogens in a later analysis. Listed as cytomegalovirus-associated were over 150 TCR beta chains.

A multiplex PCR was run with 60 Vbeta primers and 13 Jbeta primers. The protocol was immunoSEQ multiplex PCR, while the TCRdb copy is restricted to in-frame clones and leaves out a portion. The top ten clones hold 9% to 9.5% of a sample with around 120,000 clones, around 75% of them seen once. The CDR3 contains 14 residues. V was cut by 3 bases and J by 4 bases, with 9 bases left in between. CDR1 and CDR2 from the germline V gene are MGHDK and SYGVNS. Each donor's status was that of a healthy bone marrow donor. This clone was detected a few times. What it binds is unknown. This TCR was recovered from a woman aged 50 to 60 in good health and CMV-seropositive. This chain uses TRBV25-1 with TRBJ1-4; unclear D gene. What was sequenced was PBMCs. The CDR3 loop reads CASSERADNEKLFF. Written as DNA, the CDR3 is TGTGCCAGCAGTGAGAGGGCGGATAATGAAAAACTGTTTTTT.